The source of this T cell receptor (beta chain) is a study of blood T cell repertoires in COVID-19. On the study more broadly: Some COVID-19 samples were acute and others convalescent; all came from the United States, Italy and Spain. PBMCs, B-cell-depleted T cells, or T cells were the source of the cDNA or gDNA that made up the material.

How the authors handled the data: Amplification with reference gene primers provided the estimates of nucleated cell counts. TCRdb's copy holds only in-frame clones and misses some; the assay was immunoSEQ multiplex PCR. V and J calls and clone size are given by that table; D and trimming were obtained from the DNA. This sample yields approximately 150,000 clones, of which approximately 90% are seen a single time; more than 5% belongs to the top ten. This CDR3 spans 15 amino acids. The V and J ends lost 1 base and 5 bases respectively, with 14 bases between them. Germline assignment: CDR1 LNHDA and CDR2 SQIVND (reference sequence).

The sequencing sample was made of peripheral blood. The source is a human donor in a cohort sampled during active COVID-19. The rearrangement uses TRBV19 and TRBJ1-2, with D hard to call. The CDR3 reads CASSIARELLYGYTF. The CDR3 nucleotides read TGTGCCAGTAGTATAGCGCGGGAGCTCTTGTATGGCTACACCTTC.